This TCR beta chain emerged from a study of control samples from healthy donors and cancer patients (dated by TCRdb to the early 2020s). Library preparation employed the immunoSEQ multiplex PCR assay. What TCRdb holds here is the immuneACCESS table cut down to in-frame rearrangements. Part of the clones is not present; checked against another copy, under half of the missing clones reflect an unresolved V gene, and the others are unexplained. This sample has approximately 160,000 clones in its table, and about 93% of those were observed once. Of the sample, approximately 4% is held by the ten largest clones. As concerns this clone: The antigen it binds to is not known. No base qualities exist here, and no much larger clone lies one base off it.

Including cysteine and phenylalanine, the CDR3 has 14 amino acids. Just CDR3 DNA is preserved here, 42 bases in frame from base 1. Reading the germline V gene (reference sequence) gives CDR1 LNHDA and CDR2 SQIVND. V is shortened by 3 bases, J by 5 bases, and the region joining them spans 8 bases. The sequenced material came from blood. This chain is built from TRBV19 and TRBJ1-6, with an unclear D gene assignment. The sequence was obtained from a woman aged 55-75 years in good health. The DNA sequence reads TGTGCCAGTAGTATTTCTACAGATAATTCACCCCTCCACTTT. This codes for CASSISTDNSPLHF.